This T cell receptor beta chain is drawn from a study of neoadjuvant anti-PD-1 for oral cavity cancer. Germline CDR1 KGHSH, CDR2 LQKENI. CDR3 length: 16 residues. Trimming cost V 6 bases and J 2 bases, with 17 bases left between them. Six replicates per PBMC sample, mostly from around 500 ng of genomic DNA. Clones were read by immunoSEQ multiplex PCR, and TCRdb kept only the in-frame ones, dropping some. The sample shows about 14,000 clones, about 81% of them seen only once. Time point of the sample: after neoadjuvant nivolumab, at surgical resection. Patients had newly diagnosed, untreated stage II-IVA oral cavity squamous cell carcinoma. The patients had HPV-negative, locally advanced oral cavity squamous cell carcinoma. No culture or expansion preceded analysis of these blood cells.

The sequences come from PBMCs, collected after nivolumab (anti-PD-1) treatment. The rearrangement links TRBV18 to TRBJ2-1; possibly TRBD1 for D (7 bases). This TCR was sampled from a person aged 40 to 85 with oral cavity squamous cell carcinoma. In DNA form, the CDR3 reads TGTGCCAGCTCCCTGGGCGGGACAGAAGCCTACAATGAGCAGTTCTTC. Its protein product is CASSLGGTEAYNEQFF.